The following is a T cell receptor (beta chain) sequence with its context. Its antigen remains unknown. TRB cDNA libraries were made by UMI-labeled 5' RACE. TCRdb reprocessed the 5' RACE reads and stores each CDR3 protein as one record, lacking DNA. This sample's table has under 85,000 distinct CDR3 sequences. These data belong to a study of CXCR3-negative and CXCR3-positive naive CD8 T cells. Findings and limits, study-wide: Memory cells diverged, while naive CXCR3-positive and CXCR3-negative cells had similar TRBV-TRBJ usage. CXCR3-positive naive cells had more hydrophobic TRB CDR3s than CXCR3-negative naive cells.

Germline V gene data show CDR1 as SQVTM and CDR2 as ANQGSEA. The CDR3 totals 15 residues. The sequence derives from a human donor in good health. Some clones in this sample may be carry-over from other donors' samples. The sequenced material came from naive CXCR3+ CD8+ T cells from blood. Subset noted: CD45RO-CCR7+CD27+CD95- naive CD8+ T cells expressing CXCR3 (TNR3+). The V and J genes are TRBV29-1 and TRBJ2-1; as DNA is missing, the TRBD1 call by TCRdb cannot be tested. CDR3 in amino acids: CSVEKGRGANNEQFF.